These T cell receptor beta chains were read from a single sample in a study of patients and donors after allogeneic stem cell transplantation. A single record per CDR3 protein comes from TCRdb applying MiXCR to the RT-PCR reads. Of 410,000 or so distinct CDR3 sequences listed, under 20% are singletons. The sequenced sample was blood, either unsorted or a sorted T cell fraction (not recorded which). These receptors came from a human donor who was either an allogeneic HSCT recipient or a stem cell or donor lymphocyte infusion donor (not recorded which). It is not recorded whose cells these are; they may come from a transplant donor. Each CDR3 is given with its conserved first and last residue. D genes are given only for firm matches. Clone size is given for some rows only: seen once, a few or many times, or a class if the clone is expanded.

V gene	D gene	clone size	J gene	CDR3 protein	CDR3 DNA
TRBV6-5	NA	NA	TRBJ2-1	CASSSLQSSYNEQFF	TGTGCCAGCAGTTCCCTCCAGAGCTCCTACAATGAGCAGTTCTTC
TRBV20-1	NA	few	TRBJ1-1	CSARSGGGPMNTEAFF	TGCAGTGCTAGATCGGGGGGGGGCCCCATGAACACTGAAGCTTTCTTT
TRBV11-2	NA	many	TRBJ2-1	CASSLVGLLIDEQFF	TGTGCCAGCAGCTTAGTCGGCCTTTTAATCGATGAGCAGTTCTTC
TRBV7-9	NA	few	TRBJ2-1	CASSLTVLADYNEQFF	TGTGCCAGCAGCCTAACCGTGCTGGCAGATTACAATGAGCAGTTCTTC
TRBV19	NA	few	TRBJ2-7	CASSMGTGYEQYF	TGTGCCAGTAGTATGGGAACAGGGTACGAGCAGTACTTC
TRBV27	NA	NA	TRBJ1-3	CASSLKGSGNTIYF	TGTGCCAGCAGTTTAAAGGGCTCTGGAAACACCATATATTTT
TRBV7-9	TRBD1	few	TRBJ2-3	CASTKQGADTQYF	TGTGCCAGCACCAAGCAGGGGGCCGATACGCAGTATTTT
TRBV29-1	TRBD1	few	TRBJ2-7	CSVDGGQDHHEQYF	TGCAGCGTTGATGGGGGACAGGACCACCACGAGCAGTACTTC
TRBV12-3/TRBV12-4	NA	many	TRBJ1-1	CASTNRREAFF	TGTGCCAGCACTAACAGGAGAGAAGCTTTCTTT
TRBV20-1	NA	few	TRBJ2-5	CSARRSRTQYF	TGCAGTGCTAGGAGGTCACGGACCCAGTACTTC
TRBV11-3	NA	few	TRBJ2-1	CASSLGLRVWDEQFF	TGTGCCAGCAGCTTAGGACTGAGGGTCTGGGATGAGCAGTTCTTC
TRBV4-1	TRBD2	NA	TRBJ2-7	CASSQGGLAGLYEQYF	TGCGCCAGCAGCCAAGGGGGACTAGCGGGCCTATACGAGCAGTACTTC
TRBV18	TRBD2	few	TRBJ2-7	CASSLSRASGGQYEQYF	TGTGCCAGCTCACTTTCTAGGGCTAGCGGGGGACAGTACGAGCAGTACTTC
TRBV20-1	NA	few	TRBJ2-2	CSARDWRAGVAGELFF	TGCAGTGCTAGAGATTGGAGGGCAGGGGTTGCCGGGGAGCTGTTTTTT
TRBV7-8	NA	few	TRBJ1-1	CASSLGPGTGMNTEAFF	TGTGCCAGCAGCTTAGGCCCCGGGACGGGAATGAACACTGAAGCTTTCTTT
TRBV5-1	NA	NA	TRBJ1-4	CASSLVGRGGEKLFF	TGCGCCAGCAGCTTGGTCGGCAGGGGAGGAGAAAAACTGTTTTTT